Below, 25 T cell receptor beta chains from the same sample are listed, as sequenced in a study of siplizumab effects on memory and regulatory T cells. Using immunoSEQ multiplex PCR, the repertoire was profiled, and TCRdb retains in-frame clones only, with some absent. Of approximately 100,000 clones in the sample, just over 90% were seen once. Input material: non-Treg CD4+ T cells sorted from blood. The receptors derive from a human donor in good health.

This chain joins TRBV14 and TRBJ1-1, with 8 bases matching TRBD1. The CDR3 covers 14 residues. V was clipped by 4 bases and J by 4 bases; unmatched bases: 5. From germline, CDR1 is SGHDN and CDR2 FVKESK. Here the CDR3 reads CASSRRGLGTEAFF. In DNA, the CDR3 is TGTGCCAGCAGCCGCAGGGGGCTTGGCACTGAAGCTTTCTTT.

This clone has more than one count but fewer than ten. CDR3 protein: CASYQGGANYGYTF. Written as DNA, the CDR3 is TGTGCCAGCTACCAGGGTGGTGCTAACTATGGCTACACCTTC. The chain is built from TRBV19 and TRBJ1-2; D may be TRBD1 (5 bases). Germline V gene lookup returns CDR1 LNHDA and CDR2 SQIVND (reference sequence). The V end was cut by 9 bases, the J end by 0 bases, with 14 bases between. The CDR3 runs 14 residues.

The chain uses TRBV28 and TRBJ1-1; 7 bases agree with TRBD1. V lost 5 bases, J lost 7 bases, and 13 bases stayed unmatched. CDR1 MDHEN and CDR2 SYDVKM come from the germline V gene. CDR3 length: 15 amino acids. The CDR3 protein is CASSEIQQGRDEAFF. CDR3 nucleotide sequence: TGTGCCAGCAGTGAAATACAACAGGGGCGGGATGAAGCTTTCTTT.

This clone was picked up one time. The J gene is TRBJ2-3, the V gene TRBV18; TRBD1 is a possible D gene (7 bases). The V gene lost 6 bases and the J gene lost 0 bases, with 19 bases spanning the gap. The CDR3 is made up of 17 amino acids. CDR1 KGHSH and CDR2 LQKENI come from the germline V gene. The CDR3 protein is CASSIAGQRTSTDTQYF. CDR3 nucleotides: TGTGCCAGCTCGATTGCGGGACAGCGTACTAGCACAGATACGCAGTATTTT.

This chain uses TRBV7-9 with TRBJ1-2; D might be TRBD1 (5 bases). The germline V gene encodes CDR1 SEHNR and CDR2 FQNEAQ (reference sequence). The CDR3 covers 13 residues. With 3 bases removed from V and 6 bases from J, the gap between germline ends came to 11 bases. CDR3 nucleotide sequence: TGTGCCAGCAGCTTCAGGGAAATGAATGGCTACACCTTC. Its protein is CASSFREMNGYTF.

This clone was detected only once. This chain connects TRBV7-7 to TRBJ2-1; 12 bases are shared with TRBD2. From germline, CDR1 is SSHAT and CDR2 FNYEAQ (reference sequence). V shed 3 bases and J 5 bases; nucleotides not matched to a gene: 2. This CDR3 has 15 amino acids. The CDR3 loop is CASSLGLAGNNEQFF. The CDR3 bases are TGTGCCAGCAGCTTGGGACTAGCGGGTAACAATGAGCAGTTCTTC.

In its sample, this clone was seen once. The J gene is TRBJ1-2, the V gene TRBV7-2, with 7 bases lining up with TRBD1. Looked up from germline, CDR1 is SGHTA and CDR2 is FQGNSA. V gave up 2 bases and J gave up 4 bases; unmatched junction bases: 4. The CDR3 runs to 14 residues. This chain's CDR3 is CASSLYRGGYGYTF. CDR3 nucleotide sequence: TGTGCCAGCAGCTTATACAGGGGAGGCTATGGCTACACCTTC. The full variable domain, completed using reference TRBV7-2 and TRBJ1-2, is GAGVSQSPSNKVTEKGKDVELRCDPISGHTALYWYRQSLGQGLEFLIYFQGNSAPDKSGLPSDRFSAERTGGSVSTLTIQRTQQEDSAVYLCASSLYRGGYGYTFGSGTRLTVV.

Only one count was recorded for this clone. CDR3 protein: CASSLDGGGPLEQFF. CDR3 nucleotides: TGCGCCAGCAGCTTGGACGGGGGCGGACCCCTAGAGCAGTTCTTC. This sequence joins TRBV5-1 and TRBJ2-1; either TRBD1 or TRBD2 may supply D (6 bases each). The CDR3 length is 15 residues. The germline V and J ends were trimmed by 0 bases and 10 bases, with 17 bases remaining between them. Germline assignment: CDR1 SGHRS and CDR2 YFSETQ.

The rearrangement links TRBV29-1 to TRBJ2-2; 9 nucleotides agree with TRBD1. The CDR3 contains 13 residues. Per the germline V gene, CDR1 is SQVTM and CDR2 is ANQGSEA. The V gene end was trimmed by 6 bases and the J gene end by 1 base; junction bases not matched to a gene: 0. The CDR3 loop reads CSVDRGNTGELFF. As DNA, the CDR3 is TGCAGCGTGGACAGGGGGAACACCGGGGAGCTGTTTTTT.

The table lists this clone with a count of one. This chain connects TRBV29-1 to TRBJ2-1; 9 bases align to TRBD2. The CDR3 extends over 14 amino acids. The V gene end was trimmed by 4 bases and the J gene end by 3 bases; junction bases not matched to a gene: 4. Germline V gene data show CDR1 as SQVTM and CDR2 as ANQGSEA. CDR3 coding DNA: TGCAGCGTTGGGCGGGGGGGCAACTACAATGAGCAGTTCTTC. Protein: CSVGRGGNYNEQFF.

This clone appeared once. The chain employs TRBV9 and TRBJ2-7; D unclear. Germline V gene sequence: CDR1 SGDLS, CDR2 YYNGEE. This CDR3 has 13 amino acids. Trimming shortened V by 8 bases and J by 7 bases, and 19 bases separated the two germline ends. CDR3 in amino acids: CASSPSTLLEQYF. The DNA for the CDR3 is TGTGCCAGTAGCCCGAGTACGCTCTTAGAGCAGTACTTC.

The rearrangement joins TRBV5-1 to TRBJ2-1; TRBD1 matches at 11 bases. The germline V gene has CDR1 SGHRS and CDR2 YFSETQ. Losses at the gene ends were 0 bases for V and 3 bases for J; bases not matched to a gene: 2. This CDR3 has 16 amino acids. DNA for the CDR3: TGCGCCAGCAGCTTGGTAGGGACAGGGGGCTACAATGAGCAGTTCTTC. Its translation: CASSLVGTGGYNEQFF. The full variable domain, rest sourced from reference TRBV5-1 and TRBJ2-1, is KAGVTQTPRYLIKTRGQQVTLSCSPISGHRSVSWYQQTPGQGLQFLFEYFSETQRNKGNFPGRFSGRQFSNSRSEMNVSTLELGDSALYLCASSLVGTGGYNEQFFGPGTRLTVL.

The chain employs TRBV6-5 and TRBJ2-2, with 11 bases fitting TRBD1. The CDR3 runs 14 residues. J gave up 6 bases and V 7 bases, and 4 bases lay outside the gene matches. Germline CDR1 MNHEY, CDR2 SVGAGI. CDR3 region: CASTRDRGAGELFF. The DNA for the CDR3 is TGTGCCAGCACTCGGGACAGGGGGGCCGGGGAGCTGTTTTTT.

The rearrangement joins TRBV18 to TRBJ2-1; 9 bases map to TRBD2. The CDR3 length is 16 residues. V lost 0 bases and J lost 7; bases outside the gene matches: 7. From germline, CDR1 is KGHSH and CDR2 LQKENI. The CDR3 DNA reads TGTGCCAGCTCACCACCCGGGGCGGGGGGGCATAATGAGCAGTTCTTC. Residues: CASSPPGAGGHNEQFF.

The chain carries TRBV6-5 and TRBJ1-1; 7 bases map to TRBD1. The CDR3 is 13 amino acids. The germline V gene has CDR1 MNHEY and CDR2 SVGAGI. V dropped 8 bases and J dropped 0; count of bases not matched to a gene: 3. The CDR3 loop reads CASRQGLNTEAFF. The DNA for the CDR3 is TGTGCCAGCCGACAGGGATTGAACACTGAAGCTTTCTTT.

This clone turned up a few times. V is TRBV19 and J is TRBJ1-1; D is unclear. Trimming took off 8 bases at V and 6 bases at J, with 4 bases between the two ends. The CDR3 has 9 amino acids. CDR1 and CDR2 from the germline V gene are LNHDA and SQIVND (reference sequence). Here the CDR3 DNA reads TGTGCCAGTCAGTCTGAAGCTTTCTTT. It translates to CASQSEAFF.

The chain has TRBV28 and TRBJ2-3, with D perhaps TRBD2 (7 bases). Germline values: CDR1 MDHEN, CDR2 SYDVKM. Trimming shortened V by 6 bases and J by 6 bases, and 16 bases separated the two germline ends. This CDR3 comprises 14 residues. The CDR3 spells CASRERGRGDTQYF. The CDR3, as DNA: TGTGCCAGCAGGGAACGGGGGAGGGGGGATACGCAGTATTTT. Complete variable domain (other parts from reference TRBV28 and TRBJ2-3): DVKVTQSSRYLVKRTGEKVFLECVQDMDHENMFWYRQDPGLGLRLIYFSYDVKMKEKGDIPEGYSVSREKKERFSLILESASTNQTSMYLCASRERGRGDTQYFGPGTRLTVL.

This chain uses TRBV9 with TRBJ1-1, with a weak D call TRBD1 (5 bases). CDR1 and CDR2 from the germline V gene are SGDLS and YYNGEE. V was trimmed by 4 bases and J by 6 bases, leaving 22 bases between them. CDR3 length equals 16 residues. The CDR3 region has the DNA TGTGCCAGCAGCATGTCATTCAGGGAGAACCAGGCTGAAGCTTTCTTT. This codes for CASSMSFRENQAEAFF.

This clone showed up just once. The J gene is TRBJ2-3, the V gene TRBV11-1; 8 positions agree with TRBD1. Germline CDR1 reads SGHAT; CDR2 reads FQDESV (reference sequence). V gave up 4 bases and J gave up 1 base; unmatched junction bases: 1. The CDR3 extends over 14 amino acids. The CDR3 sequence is CASSSGQGTDTQYF. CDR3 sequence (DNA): TGTGCCAGCAGCTCGGGACAGGGCACAGATACGCAGTATTTT.

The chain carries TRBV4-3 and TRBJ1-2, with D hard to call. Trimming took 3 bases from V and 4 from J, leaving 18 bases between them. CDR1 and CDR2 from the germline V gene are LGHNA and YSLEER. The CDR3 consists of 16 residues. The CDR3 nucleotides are TGCGCCAGCAGCCAGGAGTTACACCGAAAAGTCTATGGCTACACCTTC. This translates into CASSQELHRKVYGYTF.

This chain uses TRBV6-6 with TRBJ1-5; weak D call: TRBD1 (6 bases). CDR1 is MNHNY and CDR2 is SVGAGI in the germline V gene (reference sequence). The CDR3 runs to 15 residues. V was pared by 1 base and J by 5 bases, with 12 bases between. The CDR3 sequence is CASSYFAGDYQPQHF. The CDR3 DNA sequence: TGTGCCAGCAGTTACTTTGCAGGGGATTATCAGCCCCAGCATTTT.

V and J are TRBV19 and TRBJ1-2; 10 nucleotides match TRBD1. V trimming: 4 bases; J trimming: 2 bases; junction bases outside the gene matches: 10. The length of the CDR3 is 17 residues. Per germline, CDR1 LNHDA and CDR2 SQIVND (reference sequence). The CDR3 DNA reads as TGTGCCAGTAGTAGAGGGACAGGGGCATTGGAAAACTATGGCTACACCTTC. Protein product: CASSRGTGALENYGYTF.

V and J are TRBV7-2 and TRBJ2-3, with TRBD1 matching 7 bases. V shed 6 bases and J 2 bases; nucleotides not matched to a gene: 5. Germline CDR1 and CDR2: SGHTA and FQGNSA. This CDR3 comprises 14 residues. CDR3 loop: CASRDRLPTDTQYF. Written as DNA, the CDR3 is TGTGCCAGCAGGGACAGGCTGCCCACAGATACGCAGTATTTT.

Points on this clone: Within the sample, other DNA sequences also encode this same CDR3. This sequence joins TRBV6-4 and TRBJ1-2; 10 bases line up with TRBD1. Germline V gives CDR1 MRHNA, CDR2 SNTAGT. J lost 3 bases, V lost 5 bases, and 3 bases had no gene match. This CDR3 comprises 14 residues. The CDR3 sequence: CASSRDRGDYGYTF. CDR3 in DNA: TGTGCCAGCAGTCGGGACAGGGGTGACTATGGCTACACCTTC.

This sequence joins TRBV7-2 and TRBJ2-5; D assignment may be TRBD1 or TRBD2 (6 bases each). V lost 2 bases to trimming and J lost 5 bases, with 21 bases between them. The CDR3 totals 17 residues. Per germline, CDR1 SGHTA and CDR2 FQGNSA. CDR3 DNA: TGTGCCAGCAGCTTAATCGGGGGCGCCTCGCCGGCCGAGACCCAGTACTTC. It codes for CASSLIGGASPAETQYF.